Presented here are 3 T cell receptor beta chains from one specimen sequenced in a study of control samples from healthy donors and cancer patients. Using immunoSEQ multiplex PCR, the repertoire was profiled, and TCRdb retains in-frame clones only, with some absent. Found here are about 70,000 clones, about four fifths of them singletons; the top ten hold 2.5% to 3%. The specimen was PBMCs. These receptors all stem from a woman in her fifties or sixties with lung cancer.

This clone occurred once. The chain links TRBV5-1 to TRBJ1-6; a weak D match, TRBD1 (5 bases). The CDR3 extends over 15 amino acids. Trimming left V 1 base short and J 9 bases short, with 14 bases between. Germline V gene lookup returns CDR1 SGHRS and CDR2 YFSETQ. The CDR3: CASSLSVQESSPLHF. Here the CDR3 DNA reads TGCGCCAGCAGCTTGAGCGTACAGGAGAGTTCACCCCTCCACTTT.

The chain has TRBV19 and TRBJ2-5; 9 bases match TRBD2. CDR3 length: 16 residues. Looked up from germline, CDR1 is LNHDA and CDR2 is SQIVND (reference sequence). V shed 6 bases, J shed 4 bases, and the junction held 12 bases outside the gene matches. The CDR3 is CASSHGGLASGETQYF. Here the CDR3 DNA reads TGTGCCAGTAGCCATGGGGGACTAGCCTCTGGAGAGACCCAGTACTTC.

This rearrangement joins TRBV7-9 to TRBJ1-5; D gene unclear. Trimming pared 7 bases from V and 0 bases from J, leaving 7 bases between. The CDR3 extends over 13 amino acids. Germline V gives CDR1 SEHNR, CDR2 FQNEAQ (reference sequence). The CDR3 nucleotides read TGTGCCAGCACATTAATTAGCAATCAGCCCCAGCATTTT. This sequence encodes CASTLISNQPQHF.